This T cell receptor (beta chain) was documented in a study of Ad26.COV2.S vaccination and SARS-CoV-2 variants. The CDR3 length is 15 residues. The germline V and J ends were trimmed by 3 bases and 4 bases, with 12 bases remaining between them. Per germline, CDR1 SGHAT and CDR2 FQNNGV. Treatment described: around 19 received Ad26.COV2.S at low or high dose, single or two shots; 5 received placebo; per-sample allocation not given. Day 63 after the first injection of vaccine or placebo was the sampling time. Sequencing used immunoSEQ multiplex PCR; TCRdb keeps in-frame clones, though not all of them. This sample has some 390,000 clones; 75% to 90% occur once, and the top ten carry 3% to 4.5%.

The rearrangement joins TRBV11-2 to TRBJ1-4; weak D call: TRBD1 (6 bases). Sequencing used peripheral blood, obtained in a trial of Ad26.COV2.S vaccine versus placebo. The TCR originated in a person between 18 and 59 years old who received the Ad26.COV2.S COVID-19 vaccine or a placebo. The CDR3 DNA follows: TGTGCCAGCAGCTTTCAGCAGGGGTTTAATGAAAAACTGTTTTTT. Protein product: CASSFQQGFNEKLFF.